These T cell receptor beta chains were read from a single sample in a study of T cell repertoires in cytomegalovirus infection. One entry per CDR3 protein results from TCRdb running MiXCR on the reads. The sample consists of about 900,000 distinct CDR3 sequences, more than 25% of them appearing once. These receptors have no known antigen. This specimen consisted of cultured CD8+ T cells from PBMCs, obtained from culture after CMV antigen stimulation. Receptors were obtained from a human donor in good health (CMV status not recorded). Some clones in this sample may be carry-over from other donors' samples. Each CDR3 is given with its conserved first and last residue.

CASSQTSGNGYTF,TRBV4-1
CASRKLQGPRYNEQFF,TRBV6-2/TRBV6-3
CASSLEAGHSYEQYF,TRBV7-8
CSSGNEQFF,TRBV29-1
CASSQDRGSTYGYTF,TRBV4-3
CASSPALAHNEQFF,TRBV7-6
CASSGARWWHF,TRBV2
CASKRGYNSPLHF,TRBV27
CSAPPWGSPGGEQYF,TRBV20-1
CASSEGGREDTQYF,TRBV25-1
CASSSRFYEQYF,TRBV7-1
CASTPTGIGELFF,TRBV7-2
CASSRRVEGTEAFF,TRBV12-3/TRBV12-4
CASSPTGTSGEKLFF,TRBV6-1
CAIRRWGSGEGYGYTF,TRBV10-3
CSATDSWSFTEAFF,TRBV20-1
CASHFGEEAFF,TRBV27